This T cell receptor (beta chain) emerged from a study of cytomegalovirus exposure and HLA in healthy donors. The CDR3 is 14 residues long. V gave up 1 base and J gave up 8 bases; unmatched junction bases: 7. Per the germline V gene, CDR1 is MNHEY and CDR2 is SVGAGI. Primers for the PCR totalled 60 Vbeta and 13 Jbeta. The repertoire was sequenced with immunoSEQ multiplex PCR; TCRdb's copy has only in-frame clones and lacks some. The profile shows more than 80,000 clones, 64% of them singletons. This receptor was obtained from a man aged 60-69 years in good health and CMV-seronegative. V gene TRBV6-5 combines with J gene TRBJ1-1; 7 nucleotides line up with TRBD1. The specimen was PBMCs. The CDR3 loop is CASSYYDRAKEAFF. CDR3 in DNA: TGTGCCAGCAGTTACTATGACAGGGCTAAAGAAGCTTTCTTT.